This TCR beta chain appears in the sequencing data of a study of OX40 agonist ivuxolimab in advanced cancers. Study-level findings and limits: Some nonresponders also had low normalized T-cell clonal expansion. Clonal expansion was seen in CD4+ and CD8+ blood T cells by week 6 at 0.1 to 3.0 mg/kg.

A history of autoimmune disease or systemic immunosuppression excluded patients. This CDR3 region has 15 residues. Germline V gene lookup returns CDR1 SGHDT and CDR2 YYEEEE. Deletions cut 0 bases from V and 4 bases from J, with 11 bases between. For this clone: Its target is unknown.

Clones were sequenced by immunoSEQ multiplex PCR, and TCRdb holds only the in-frame ones, with some missing. The table records roughly 57,000 clones, 79% of them present only once. The TCR sequence derives from an adult with an advanced solid tumor such as melanoma, head and neck, liver or kidney cancer. The rearrangement uses TRBV5-6 and TRBJ1-5; a weak D match, TRBD1 (5 bases). Source: CD4+ or CD8+ T cells sorted from blood, taken in a trial of the OX40 agonist ivuxolimab. CDR3 region: CASSLAGDGNQPQHF. DNA for the CDR3: TGTGCCAGCAGCTTGGCTGGGGACGGGAATCAGCCCCAGCATTTT.